This T cell receptor (beta chain) stems from a study of beta chain features in type 1 diabetes. Study background: About 110 million sorted cells were examined across all samples.

As concerns this clone: Its antigen remains unidentified.

Whole-study results and caveats: The study left unresolved whether HLA type influences TCRB rearrangement. Individuals with type 1 diabetes displayed fewer insertions and more deletions at VDJ junctions.

The CDR3 has 16 residues. V lost 4 bases, J lost 0 bases, and 3 bases stayed unmatched. Germline CDR1 reads SGHTS; CDR2 reads YDEGEE. Expressed TCRB transcripts were sequenced because the entire RNA isolate underwent reverse transcription. The protocol was immunoSEQ multiplex PCR, while the TCRdb copy is restricted to in-frame clones and leaves out a portion. Among just under 150,000 clones listed, 10% were seen once. The source of this sequence is a man aged 18 to 29 in good health. This chain uses TRBV5-8 with TRBJ2-3; 12 bases are a match to TRBD2. The sequenced material came from naive CD4+ T cells from blood. The CDR3 bases are TGTGCCAGCAGCAAAGGACTAGCGGGGAGCACAGATACGCAGTATTTT. Its protein product is CASSKGLAGSTDTQYF.